This T cell receptor beta chain was sequenced for a study of OX40 agonist ivuxolimab in advanced cancers. Study observations and caveats: The mean number of expanded clones was higher in CD8+ T cells than in CD4+.

Turning to this clone: Its antigen is unknown.

Some clones are missing from TCRdb's copy, which holds only in-frame ones; the method was immunoSEQ multiplex PCR. The sample records 87,000 or so clones, just under 90% being singletons. This CDR3 comprises 18 residues. V shed 2 bases, J shed 0 bases, and the junction held 9 bases outside the gene matches. Germline V lookup: CDR1 SEHNR, CDR2 FQNEAQ (reference sequence). This specimen was CD4+ or CD8+ T cells sorted from blood, taken in a trial of the OX40 agonist ivuxolimab. This sequence was found in an adult with an advanced solid tumor such as melanoma, head and neck, liver or kidney cancer. The rearrangement joins TRBV7-9 to TRBJ2-1, with 8 bases aligning to TRBD2. CDR3 region: CASSLSALAGSSYNEQFF. The CDR3 nucleotides are TGTGCCAGCAGCTTATCAGCCTTAGCGGGGAGCTCCTACAATGAGCAGTTCTTC. The full variable domain, its missing parts supplied by reference TRBV7-9 and TRBJ2-1, is DTGVSQNPRHKITKRGQNVTFRCDPISEHNRLYWYRQTLGQGPEFLTYFQNEAQLEKSRLLSDRFSAERPKGSFSTLEIQRTEQGDSAMYLCASSLSALAGSSYNEQFFGPGTRLTVL.